This T cell receptor beta chain was recovered during a study of T cell responses to AZD1222 COVID-19 vaccine. Assay: immunoSEQ multiplex PCR; the TCRdb copy retains only in-frame clones and omits some. The table shows some 250,000 clones, with almost 95% occurring only once. The TCR sequence derives from an adult who received the AZD1222 COVID-19 vaccine. The sequences come from peripheral blood, collected 28 days after the second AZD1222 dose.

The CDR3 protein is CASRARSYYEQYF. CDR3 sequence (DNA): TGTGCCAGCCGGGCGAGGTCCTACTACGAGCAGTACTTC. V and J are TRBV27 and TRBJ2-7; D gene uncertain. Germline lookup yields CDR1 MNHEY and CDR2 SMNVEV (reference sequence). This CDR3 has 13 residues. The germline V and J ends were trimmed by 8 bases and 3 bases, with 14 bases remaining between them.